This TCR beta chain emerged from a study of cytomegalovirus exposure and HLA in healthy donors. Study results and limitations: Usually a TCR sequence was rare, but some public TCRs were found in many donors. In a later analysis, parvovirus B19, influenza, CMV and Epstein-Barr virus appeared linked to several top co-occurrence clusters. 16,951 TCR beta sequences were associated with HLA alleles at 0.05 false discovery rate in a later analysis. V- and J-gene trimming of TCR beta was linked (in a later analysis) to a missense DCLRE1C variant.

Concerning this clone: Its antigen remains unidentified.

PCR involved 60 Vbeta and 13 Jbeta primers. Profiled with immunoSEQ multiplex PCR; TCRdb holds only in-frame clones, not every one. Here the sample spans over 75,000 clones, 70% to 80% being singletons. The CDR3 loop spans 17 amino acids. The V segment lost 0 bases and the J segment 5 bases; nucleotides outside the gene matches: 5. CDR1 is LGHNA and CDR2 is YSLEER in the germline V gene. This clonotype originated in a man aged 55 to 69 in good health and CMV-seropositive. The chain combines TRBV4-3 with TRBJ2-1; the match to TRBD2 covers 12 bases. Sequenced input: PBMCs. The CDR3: CASSQDWASGGDNEQFF. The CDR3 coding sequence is TGCGCCAGCAGCCAAGACTGGGCTAGCGGGGGGGACAATGAGCAGTTCTTC.